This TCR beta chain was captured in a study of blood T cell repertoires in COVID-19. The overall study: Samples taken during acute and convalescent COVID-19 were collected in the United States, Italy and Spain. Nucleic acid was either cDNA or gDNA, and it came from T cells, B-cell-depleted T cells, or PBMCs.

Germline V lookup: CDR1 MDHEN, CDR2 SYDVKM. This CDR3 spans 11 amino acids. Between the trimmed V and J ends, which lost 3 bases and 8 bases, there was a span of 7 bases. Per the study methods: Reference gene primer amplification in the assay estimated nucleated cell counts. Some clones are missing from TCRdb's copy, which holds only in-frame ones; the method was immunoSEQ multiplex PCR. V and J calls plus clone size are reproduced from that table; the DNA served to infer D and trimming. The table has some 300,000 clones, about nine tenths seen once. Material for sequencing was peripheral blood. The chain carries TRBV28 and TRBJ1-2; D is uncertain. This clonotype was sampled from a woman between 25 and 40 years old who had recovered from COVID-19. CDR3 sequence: CASSLLSGYTF. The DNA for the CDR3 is TGTGCCAGCAGTTTGTTGAGCGGCTACACCTTC.